This passage covers 17 T cell receptor beta chains from one sample sequenced in a study of cytomegalovirus exposure and HLA in healthy donors. The PCR ran on 60 Vbeta and 13 Jbeta primers. Generated by immunoSEQ multiplex PCR, the TCRdb table keeps only in-frame clones and is missing some. The sample shows around 94,000 clones, approximately 76% of them seen only once. Sequenced material: PBMCs. The receptors stem from a woman aged 60-75 years in good health and CMV-seropositive.

This CDR3 is CASSWTSAIGNEQFF. CDR3 sequence (DNA): TGTGCCAGCAGCTGGACTAGCGCGATAGGCAATGAGCAGTTCTTC. The V and J genes are TRBV7-6 and TRBJ2-1, with 9 bases fitting TRBD2. The CDR3 loop spans 15 amino acids. V lost 4 bases, J lost 6 bases, and 7 bases stayed unmatched. Germline V gives CDR1 SGHVS, CDR2 FNYEAQ.

The rearrangement links TRBV25-1 to TRBJ1-2; TRBD1 aligns across 7 bases. Germline-derived CDR1 and CDR2 are MGHDK and SYGVNS. V lost 5 bases to trimming and J lost 2 bases; unmatched junction nucleotides: 2. The CDR3 runs to 13 residues. CDR3 protein: CASSPGQNYGYTF. CDR3 nucleotide sequence: TGTGCCAGCAGTCCGGGACAGAACTATGGCTACACCTTC.

The rearrangement uses TRBV29-1 and TRBJ1-2, with a tentative D call TRBD1 (5 bases). The CDR3 totals 12 residues. Between the trimmed V and J ends, which lost 3 bases and 4 bases, there was a span of 9 bases. From germline, CDR1 is SQVTM and CDR2 ANQGSEA. In DNA form, the CDR3 reads TGCAGCGTTGACGACAGCCTCTATGGCTACACCTTC. This translates into CSVDDSLYGYTF.

This clone was counted between two and nine times. V and J are TRBV5-1 and TRBJ1-5, with TRBD1 matching over 7 bases. CDR3 length: 13 residues. The V gene end was trimmed by 5 bases and the J gene end by 5 bases; junction bases not matched to a gene: 4. Germline CDR1 and CDR2: SGHRS and YFSETQ. CDR3 bases: TGCGCCAGCAGTAGGGACAGTGATCAGCCCCAGCATTTT. This encodes CASSRDSDQPQHF.

In this sample, this clone turned up a few times. The chain joins TRBV19 to TRBJ1-2, with D maybe TRBD1 (6 bases). This CDR3 spans 15 amino acids. Germline V gene data show CDR1 as LNHDA and CDR2 as SQIVND (reference sequence). Trimming stripped 7 bases from V and 7 bases from J, with 22 bases between. The CDR3 loop reads CASTSILRGASGYTF. The CDR3 region has the DNA TGTGCCAGTACCTCAATTCTCCGGGGGGCGAGTGGCTACACCTTC.

The chain carries TRBV4-1 and TRBJ2-1; no definite D call. In germline, CDR1 is MGHRA, CDR2 YSYEKL. The CDR3 has 15 residues. The germline V and J ends were trimmed by 0 bases and 1 base, with 7 bases remaining between them. The CDR3 coding sequence is TGCGCCAGCAGCCAAGATCAAGCTTCCTACAATGAGCAGTTCTTC. Protein sequence: CASSQDQASYNEQFF.

This clone was detected a few times. The chain employs TRBV6-6 and TRBJ1-3; 7 bases are shared with TRBD1. Germline V lookup: CDR1 MNHNY, CDR2 SVGAGI (reference sequence). This CDR3 has 14 residues. The V segment lost 5 bases and the J segment 4 bases; nucleotides outside the gene matches: 5. This CDR3 reads CASSRSGQGNTIYF. The CDR3 coding sequence is TGTGCCAGCAGTCGGTCGGGACAGGGAAACACCATATATTTT.

This rearrangement joins TRBV18 to TRBJ1-1; the D gene is possibly TRBD1 (6 bases). Per the germline V gene, CDR1 is KGHSH and CDR2 is LQKENI. With 1 base removed from V and 4 bases from J, the gap between germline ends came to 13 bases. The CDR3 has 15 amino acids. CDR3 nucleotide sequence: TGTGCCAGCTCACCACGGAGGGGGAGGGGCACTGAAGCTTTCTTT. Amino acid sequence: CASSPRRGRGTEAFF.

The gene calls are TRBV6-5 and TRBJ2-2; no clear D gene. V lost 6 bases to trimming and J lost 0 bases, with 8 bases between them. Germline values: CDR1 MNHEY, CDR2 SVGAGI. This CDR3 comprises 14 residues. The CDR3 reads CASSHSTNTGELFF. The CDR3 bases are TGTGCCAGCAGCCACTCTACGAACACCGGGGAGCTGTTTTTT.

This clone has only a few counts. A read error may produce the germline difference seen at one junction end. The chain has TRBV7-9 and TRBJ2-5, with 7 bases fitting TRBD2. Germline CDR1 and CDR2: SEHNR and FQNEAQ (reference sequence). The CDR3 contains 15 residues. This chain's CDR3 is CSSSLAAGDHETQYF. CDR3 nucleotide sequence: TGTTCCAGCAGCTTAGCGGCGGGGGATCACGAGACCCAGTACTTC.

In the case of this clone: A junction boundary mismatches the germline segment, possibly from a read error. The V call is TRBV9, the J call TRBJ2-5, with 10 bases fitting TRBD2. Germline assignment: CDR1 SGDLS and CDR2 YYNGEE. The CDR3 spans 15 residues. CDR3 sequence reads: CAGSLAGGNQETQYF. Here the CDR3 DNA reads TGTGCCGGCAGTTTAGCGGGAGGAAACCAAGAGACCCAGTACTTC.

The chain joins TRBV4-1 to TRBJ1-2; D unresolved. Between the trimmed V and J ends, which lost 0 bases and 0 bases, there was a span of 8 bases. This CDR3 region has 15 residues. Germline V gene sequence: CDR1 MGHRA, CDR2 YSYEKL. This chain's CDR3 is CASSQDPTANYGYTF. Written as DNA, the CDR3 is TGCGCCAGCAGCCAAGATCCAACAGCTAACTATGGCTACACCTTC.

The CDR3 loop is CASSLVRPGATTYEQYF. Here the CDR3 DNA reads TGTGCCAGCAGCTTGGTTCGCCCAGGGGCGACCACCTACGAGCAGTACTTC. The V call is TRBV11-3, the J call TRBJ2-7, with a possible D match to TRBD1 (6 bases). In germline, CDR1 is SGHNT, CDR2 YENEEA. V gave up 3 bases and J gave up 2 bases, with 20 bases separating them. This CDR3 is built from 17 residues.

This sequence joins TRBV5-1 and TRBJ1-4; D gene ambiguous. V was trimmed by 0 bases and J by 8 bases, leaving 11 bases between them. The CDR3 has 14 amino acids. Germline assignment: CDR1 SGHRS and CDR2 YFSETQ. This chain's CDR3 is CASSLAVEGEKLFF. CDR3 DNA: TGCGCCAGCAGCTTGGCTGTCGAGGGAGAAAAACTGTTTTTT.

The V call is TRBV7-9, the J call TRBJ2-3, with 14 bases lining up with TRBD2. The CDR3 is 18 residues long. Germline values: CDR1 SEHNR, CDR2 FQNEAQ (reference sequence). The V gene end was trimmed by 5 bases and the J gene end by 2 bases; junction bases not matched to a gene: 9. As DNA, the CDR3 is TGTGCCAGCAGCCTCGGACTAGCGGGAGGCCTTAACACAGATACGCAGTATTTT. The encoded protein is CASSLGLAGGLNTDTQYF.

The chain couples TRBV29-1 to TRBJ1-5, with D possibly matching TRBD1 (5 bases). The CDR3 spans 14 residues. Per the germline V gene, CDR1 is SQVTM and CDR2 is ANQGSEA. V lost 6 bases to trimming and J lost 4 bases, with 16 bases between them. The CDR3, as DNA: TGCAGCGTGTCAGGCGGCGGGGGAAATCAGCCCCAGCATTTT. Translated, it gives CSVSGGGGNQPQHF.

The chain recombines TRBV18 with TRBJ1-2, with a weak D call TRBD1 (5 bases). CDR1 is KGHSH and CDR2 is LQKENI in the germline V gene. The CDR3 spans 13 residues. Trimming left V 0 bases short and J 7 bases short, with 9 bases between. This CDR3 is CASSPPGAGGYTF. The CDR3 DNA sequence: TGTGCCAGCTCACCACCAGGGGCAGGTGGCTACACCTTC.